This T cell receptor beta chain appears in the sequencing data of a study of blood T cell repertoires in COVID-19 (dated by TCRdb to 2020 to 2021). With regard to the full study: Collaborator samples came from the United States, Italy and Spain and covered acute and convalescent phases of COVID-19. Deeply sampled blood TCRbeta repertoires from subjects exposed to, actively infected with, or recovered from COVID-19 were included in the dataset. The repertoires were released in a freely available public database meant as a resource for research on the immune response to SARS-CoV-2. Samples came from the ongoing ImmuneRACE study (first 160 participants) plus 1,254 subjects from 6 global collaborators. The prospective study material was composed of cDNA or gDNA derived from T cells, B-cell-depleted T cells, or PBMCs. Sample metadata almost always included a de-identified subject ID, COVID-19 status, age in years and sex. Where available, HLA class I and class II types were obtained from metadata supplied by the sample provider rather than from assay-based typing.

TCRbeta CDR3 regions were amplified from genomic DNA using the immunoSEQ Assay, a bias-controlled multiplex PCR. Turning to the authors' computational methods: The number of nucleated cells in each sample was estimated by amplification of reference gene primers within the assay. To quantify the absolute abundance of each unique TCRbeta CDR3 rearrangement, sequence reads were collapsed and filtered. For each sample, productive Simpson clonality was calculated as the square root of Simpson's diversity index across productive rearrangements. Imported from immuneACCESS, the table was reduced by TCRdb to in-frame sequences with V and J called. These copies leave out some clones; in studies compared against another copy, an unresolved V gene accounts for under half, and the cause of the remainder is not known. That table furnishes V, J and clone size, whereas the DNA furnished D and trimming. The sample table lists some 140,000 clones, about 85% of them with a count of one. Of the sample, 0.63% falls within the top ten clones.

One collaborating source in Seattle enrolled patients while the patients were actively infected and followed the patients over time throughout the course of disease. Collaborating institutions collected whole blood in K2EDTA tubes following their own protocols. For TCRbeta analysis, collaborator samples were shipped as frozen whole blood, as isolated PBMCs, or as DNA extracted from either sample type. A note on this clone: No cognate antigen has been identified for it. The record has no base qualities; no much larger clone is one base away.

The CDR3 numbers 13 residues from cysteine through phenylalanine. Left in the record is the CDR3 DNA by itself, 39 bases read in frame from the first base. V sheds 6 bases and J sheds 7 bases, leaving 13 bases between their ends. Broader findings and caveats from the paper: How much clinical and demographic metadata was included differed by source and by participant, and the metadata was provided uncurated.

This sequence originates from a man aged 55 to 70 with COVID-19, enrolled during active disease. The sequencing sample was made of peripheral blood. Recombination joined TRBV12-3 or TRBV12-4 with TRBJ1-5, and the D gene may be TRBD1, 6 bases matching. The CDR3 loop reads CASSITGRQPQHF. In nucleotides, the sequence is TGTGCCAGCAGCATAACAGGGCGCCAGCCCCAGCATTTT.